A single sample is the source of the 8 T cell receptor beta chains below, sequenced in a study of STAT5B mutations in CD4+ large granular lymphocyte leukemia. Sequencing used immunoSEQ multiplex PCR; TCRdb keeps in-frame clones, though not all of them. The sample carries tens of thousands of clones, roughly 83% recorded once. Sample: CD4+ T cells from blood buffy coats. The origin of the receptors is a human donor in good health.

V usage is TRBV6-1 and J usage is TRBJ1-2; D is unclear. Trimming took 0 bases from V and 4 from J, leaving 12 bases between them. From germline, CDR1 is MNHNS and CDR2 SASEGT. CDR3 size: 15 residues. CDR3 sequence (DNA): TGTGCCAGCAGTGAAGCCGGCAGACCGGGCTATGGCTACACCTTC. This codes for CASSEAGRPGYGYTF.

CDR3: CASSLGRAPTDDNEQFF. As DNA, the CDR3 is TGTGCCAGCAGCTTAGGTAGAGCCCCAACCGATGACAATGAGCAGTTCTTC. The chain is built from TRBV7-2 and TRBJ2-1; D unresolved. Trimming stripped 1 base from V and 5 bases from J, with 18 bases between. Germline V gene sequence: CDR1 SGHTA, CDR2 FQGNSA. This CDR3 has 17 residues.

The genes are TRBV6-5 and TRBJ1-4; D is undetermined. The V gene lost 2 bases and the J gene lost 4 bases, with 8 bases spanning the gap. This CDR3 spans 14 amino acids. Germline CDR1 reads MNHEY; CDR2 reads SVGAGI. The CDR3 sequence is CASSYLGVNEKLFF. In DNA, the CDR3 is TGTGCCAGCAGTTACCTCGGAGTTAATGAAAAACTGTTTTTT.

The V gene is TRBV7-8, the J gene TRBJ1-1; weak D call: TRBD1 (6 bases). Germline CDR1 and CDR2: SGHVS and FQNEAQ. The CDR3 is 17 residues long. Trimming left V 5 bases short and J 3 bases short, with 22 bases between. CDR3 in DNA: TGTGCCAGCAGCCCGAGGACAGATGGGGTAGGTGACACTGAAGCTTTCTTT. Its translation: CASSPRTDGVGDTEAFF.

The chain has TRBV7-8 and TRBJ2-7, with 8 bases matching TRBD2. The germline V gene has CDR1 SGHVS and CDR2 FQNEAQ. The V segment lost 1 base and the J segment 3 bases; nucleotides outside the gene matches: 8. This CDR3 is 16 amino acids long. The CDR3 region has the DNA TGTGCCAGCAGCTTAGGGGAGGCTAGCGGGTACTACGAGCAGTACTTC. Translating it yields CASSLGEASGYYEQYF.

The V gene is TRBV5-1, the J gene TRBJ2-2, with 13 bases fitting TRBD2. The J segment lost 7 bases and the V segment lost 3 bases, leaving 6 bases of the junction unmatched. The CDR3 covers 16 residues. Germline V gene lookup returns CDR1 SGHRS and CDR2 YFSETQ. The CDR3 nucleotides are TGCGCCAGCAGCTCACTAGCGGGGGGGCCCGTCGGGGAGCTGTTTTTT. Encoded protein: CASSSLAGGPVGELFF.

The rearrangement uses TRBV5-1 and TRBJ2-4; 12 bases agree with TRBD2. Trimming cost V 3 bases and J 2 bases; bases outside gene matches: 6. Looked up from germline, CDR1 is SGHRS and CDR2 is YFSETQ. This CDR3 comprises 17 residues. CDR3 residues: CASSWLAGGPSKNIQYF. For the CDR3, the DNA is TGCGCCAGCAGCTGGCTAGCGGGGGGGCCGTCCAAAAACATTCAGTACTTC.

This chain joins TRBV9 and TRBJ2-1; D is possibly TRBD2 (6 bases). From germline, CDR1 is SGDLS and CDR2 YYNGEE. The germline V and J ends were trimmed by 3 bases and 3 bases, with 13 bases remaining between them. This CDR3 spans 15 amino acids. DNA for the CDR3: TGTGCCAGCAGCGGGCCCGGACTATTCTACAATGAGCAGTTCTTC. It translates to CASSGPGLFYNEQFF. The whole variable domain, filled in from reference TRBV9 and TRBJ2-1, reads DSGVTQTPKHLITATGQRVTLRCSPRSGDLSVYWYQQSLDQGLQFLIQYYNGEERAKGNILERFSAQQFPDLHSELNLSSLELGDSALYFCASSGPGLFYNEQFFGPGTRLTVL.